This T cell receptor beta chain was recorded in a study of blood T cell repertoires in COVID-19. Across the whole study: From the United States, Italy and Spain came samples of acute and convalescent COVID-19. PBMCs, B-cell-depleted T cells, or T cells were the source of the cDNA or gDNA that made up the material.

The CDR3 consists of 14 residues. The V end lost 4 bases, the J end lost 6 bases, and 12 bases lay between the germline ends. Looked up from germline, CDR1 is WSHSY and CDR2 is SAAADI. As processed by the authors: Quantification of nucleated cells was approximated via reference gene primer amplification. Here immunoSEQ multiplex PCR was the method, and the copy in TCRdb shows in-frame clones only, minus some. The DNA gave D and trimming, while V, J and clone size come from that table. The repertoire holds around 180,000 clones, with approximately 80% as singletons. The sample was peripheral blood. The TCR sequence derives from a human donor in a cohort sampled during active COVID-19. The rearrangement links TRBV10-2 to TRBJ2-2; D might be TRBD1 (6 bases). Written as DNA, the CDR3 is TGCGCCAGCAGTGGTTGGGGGCGGCCCGGGGAGCTGTTTTTT. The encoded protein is CASSGWGRPGELFF.